This T cell receptor beta chain derives from a study of shared clonotypes between healthy human individuals. A note on this clone: Its antigen is undetermined.

Some clones are missing from TCRdb's copy, which holds only in-frame ones; the method was immunoSEQ multiplex PCR. The data show 1.5 million to 1.9 million clones, 95% to 99% seen once. Germline V CDR1 and CDR2: SGHNT, YENEEA. The CDR3 is 15 amino acids. The V gene end was trimmed by 6 bases and the J gene end by 1 base; junction bases not matched to a gene: 6. General observations from the study: With a handful of donors compared, roughly 4.9% of naive CD4 clonotypes were shared.

The chain links TRBV11-3 to TRBJ1-5, with 7 bases aligning to TRBD1. Sequencing was done on a sample of naive CD4+ T cells sorted from blood. Sample subset: CD45RA+ positively selected. This receptor was taken from a man aged 30 to 39 in good health. CDR3 loop: CASSTGQVSNQPQHF. CDR3 DNA sequence: TGTGCCAGCAGTACTGGACAGGTGAGCAATCAGCCCCAGCATTTT.